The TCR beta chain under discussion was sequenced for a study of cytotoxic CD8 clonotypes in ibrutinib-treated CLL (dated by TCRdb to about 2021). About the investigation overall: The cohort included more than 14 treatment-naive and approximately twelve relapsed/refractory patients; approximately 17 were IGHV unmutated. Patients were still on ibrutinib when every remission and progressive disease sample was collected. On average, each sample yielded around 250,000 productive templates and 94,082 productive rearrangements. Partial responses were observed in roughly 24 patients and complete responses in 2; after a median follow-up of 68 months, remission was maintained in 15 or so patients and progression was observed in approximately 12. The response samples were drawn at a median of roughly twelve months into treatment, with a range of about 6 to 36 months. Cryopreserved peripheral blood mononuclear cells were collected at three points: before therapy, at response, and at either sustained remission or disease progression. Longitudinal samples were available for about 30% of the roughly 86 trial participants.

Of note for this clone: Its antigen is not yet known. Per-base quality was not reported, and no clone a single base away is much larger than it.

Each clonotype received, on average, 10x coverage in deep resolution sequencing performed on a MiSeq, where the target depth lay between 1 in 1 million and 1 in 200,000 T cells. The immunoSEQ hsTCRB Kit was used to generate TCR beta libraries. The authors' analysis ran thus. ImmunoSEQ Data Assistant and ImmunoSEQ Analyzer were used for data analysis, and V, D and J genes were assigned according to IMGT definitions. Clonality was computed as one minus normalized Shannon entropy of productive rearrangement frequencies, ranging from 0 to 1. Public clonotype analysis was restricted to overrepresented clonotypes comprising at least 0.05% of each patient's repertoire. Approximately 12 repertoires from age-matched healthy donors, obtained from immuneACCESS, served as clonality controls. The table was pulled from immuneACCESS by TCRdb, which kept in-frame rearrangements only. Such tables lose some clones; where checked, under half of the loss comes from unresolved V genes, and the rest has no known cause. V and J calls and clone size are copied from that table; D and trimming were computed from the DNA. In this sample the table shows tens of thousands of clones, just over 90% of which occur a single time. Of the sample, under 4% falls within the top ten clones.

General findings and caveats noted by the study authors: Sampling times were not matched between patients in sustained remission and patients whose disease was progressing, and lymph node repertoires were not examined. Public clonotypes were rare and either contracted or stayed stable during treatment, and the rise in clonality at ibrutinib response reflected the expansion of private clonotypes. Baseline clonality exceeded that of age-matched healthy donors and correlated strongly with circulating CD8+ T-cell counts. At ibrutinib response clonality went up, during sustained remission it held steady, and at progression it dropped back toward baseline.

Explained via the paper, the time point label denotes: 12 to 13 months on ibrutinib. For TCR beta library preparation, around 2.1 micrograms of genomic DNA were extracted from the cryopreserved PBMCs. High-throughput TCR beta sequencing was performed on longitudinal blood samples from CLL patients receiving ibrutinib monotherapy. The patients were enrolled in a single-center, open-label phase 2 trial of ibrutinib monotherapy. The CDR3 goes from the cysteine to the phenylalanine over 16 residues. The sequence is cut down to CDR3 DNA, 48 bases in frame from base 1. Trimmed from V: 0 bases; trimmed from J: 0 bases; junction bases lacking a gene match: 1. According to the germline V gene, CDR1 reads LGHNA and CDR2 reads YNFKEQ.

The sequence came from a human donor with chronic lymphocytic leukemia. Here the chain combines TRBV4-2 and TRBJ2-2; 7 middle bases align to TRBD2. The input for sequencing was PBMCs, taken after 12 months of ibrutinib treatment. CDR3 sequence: CASSQEAGANTGELFF. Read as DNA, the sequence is TGTGCCAGCAGCCAAGAGGCGGGAGCGAACACCGGGGAGCTGTTTTTT.